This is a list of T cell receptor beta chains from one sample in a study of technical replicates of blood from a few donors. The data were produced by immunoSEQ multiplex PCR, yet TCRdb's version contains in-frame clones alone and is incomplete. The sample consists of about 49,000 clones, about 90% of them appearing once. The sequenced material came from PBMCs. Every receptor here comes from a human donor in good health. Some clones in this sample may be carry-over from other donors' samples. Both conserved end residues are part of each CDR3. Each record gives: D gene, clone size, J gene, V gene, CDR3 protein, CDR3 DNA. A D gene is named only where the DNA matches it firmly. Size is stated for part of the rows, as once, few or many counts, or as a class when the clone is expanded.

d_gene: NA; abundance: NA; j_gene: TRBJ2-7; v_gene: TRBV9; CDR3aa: CASSVGAGSYEQYF; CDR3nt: TGTGCCAGCAGCGTAGGGGCCGGCTCCTACGAGCAGTACTTC
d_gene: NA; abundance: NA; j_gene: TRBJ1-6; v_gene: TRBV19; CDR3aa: CASMYGHGALGGSPLHF; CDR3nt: TGTGCCAGTATGTACGGACACGGGGCCTTAGGAGGGTCACCCCTCCACTTT
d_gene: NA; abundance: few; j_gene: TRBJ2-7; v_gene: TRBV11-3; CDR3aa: CASSSQPNSPQYF; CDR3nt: TGTGCCAGCAGCTCACAACCTAACAGTCCGCAGTACTTC
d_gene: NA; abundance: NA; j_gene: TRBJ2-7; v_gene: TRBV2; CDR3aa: CASTPDPSGLYEQYF; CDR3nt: TGTGCCAGCACTCCAGACCCCAGCGGACTCTACGAGCAGTACTTC
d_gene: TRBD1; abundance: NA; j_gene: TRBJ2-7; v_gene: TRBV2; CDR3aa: CATEDRGDYEQYF; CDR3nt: TGTGCCACTGAGGACAGGGGAGACTACGAGCAGTACTTC
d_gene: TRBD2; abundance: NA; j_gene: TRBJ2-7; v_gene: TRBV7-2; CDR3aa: CASSLREFSYEQYF; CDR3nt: TGTGCCAGCAGCTTGCGGGAGTTCTCCTACGAGCAGTACTTC
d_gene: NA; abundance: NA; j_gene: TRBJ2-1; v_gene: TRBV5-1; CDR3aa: CASSTLQETWAGNEQFF; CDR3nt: TGCGCCAGCAGCACCCTCCAAGAAACGTGGGCGGGCAATGAGCAGTTCTTC
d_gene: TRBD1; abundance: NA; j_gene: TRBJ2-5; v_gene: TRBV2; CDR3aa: CASSLTGWETQYF; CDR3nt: TGTGCCAGCAGCCTGACAGGGTGGGAGACCCAGTACTTC
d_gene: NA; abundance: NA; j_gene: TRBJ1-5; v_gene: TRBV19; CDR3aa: CASSMGSHSNQPQHF; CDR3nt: TGTGCCAGTAGTATGGGCAGCCATAGCAATCAGCCCCAGCATTTT
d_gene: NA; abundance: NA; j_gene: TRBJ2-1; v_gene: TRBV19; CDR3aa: CASSMGLGSSYNEQFF; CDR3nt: TGTGCCAGTAGTATGGGATTGGGGAGCTCCTACAATGAGCAGTTCTTC
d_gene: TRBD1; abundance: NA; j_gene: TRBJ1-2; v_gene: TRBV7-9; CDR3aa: CASSLAGTGGNGYTF; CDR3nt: TGTGCCAGCAGCTTAGCGGGGACAGGGGGAAATGGCTACACCTTC
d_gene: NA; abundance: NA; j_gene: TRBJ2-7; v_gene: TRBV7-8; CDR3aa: CASSLWLSSYEQYF; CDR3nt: TGTGCCAGCAGCTTATGGCTCAGCTCCTACGAGCAGTACTTC
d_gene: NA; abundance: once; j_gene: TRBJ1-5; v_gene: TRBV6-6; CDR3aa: CASNLGVVQPQHF; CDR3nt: TGTGCCAGCAACCTCGGGGTCGTGCAGCCCCAGCATTTT
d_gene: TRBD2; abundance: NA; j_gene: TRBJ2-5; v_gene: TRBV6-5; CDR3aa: CASSPSGGDQETQYF; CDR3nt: TGTGCCAGCAGTCCTAGCGGGGGGGACCAAGAGACCCAGTACTTC
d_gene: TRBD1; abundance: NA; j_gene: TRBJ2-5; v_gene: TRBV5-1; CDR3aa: CASSSTGGRETQYF; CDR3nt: TGCGCCAGCAGCTCCACAGGGGGCCGGGAGACCCAGTACTTC
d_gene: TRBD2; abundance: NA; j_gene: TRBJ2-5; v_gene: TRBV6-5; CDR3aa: CASSYTGGETQYF; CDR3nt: TGTGCCAGCAGTTACACGGGAGGGGAGACCCAGTACTTC
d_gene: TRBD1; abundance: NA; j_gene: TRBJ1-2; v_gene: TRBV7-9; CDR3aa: CASSPTGTGGFGYTF; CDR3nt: TGTGCCAGCAGCCCAACCGGGACAGGGGGCTTTGGCTACACCTTC
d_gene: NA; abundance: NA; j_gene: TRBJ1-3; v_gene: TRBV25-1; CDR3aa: CASSVRGGNTIYF; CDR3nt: TGTGCCAGCAGTGTAAGAGGGGGAAACACCATATATTTT
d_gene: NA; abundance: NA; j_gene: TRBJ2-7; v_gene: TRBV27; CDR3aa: CASSLEPRGWDEQYF; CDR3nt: TGTGCCAGCAGTTTAGAGCCCAGGGGCTGGGACGAGCAGTACTTC
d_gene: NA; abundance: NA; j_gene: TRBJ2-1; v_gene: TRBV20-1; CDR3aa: CSATQGYEQFF; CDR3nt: TGCAGTGCTACCCAGGGTTATGAGCAGTTCTTC
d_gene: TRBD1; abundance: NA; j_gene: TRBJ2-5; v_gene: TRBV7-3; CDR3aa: CASSPRTGGFETQYF; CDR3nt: TGTGCCAGCAGCCCGAGGACAGGGGGATTCGAGACCCAGTACTTC
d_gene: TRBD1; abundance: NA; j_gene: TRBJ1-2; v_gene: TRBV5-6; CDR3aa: CASSFKGAQGYTF; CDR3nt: TGTGCCAGCAGCTTTAAGGGGGCGCAGGGCTACACCTTC
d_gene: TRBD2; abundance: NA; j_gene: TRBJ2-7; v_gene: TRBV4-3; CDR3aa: CASSPGTSGSPYEQYF; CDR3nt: TGCGCCAGCAGCCCTGGGACTAGCGGGAGCCCCTACGAGCAGTACTTC
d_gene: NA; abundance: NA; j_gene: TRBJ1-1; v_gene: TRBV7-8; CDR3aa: CASSFSEGRAEAFF; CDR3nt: TGTGCCAGCAGCTTCTCCGAGGGTAGAGCTGAAGCTTTCTTT
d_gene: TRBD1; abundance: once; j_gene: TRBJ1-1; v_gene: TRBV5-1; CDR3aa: CASSLRTGNGPTTEAFF; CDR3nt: TGCGCCAGCAGCTTAAGGACAGGGAATGGCCCTACGACTGAAGCTTTCTTT
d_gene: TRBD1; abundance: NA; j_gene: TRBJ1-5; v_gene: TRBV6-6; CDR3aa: CASEDRDGGNQPQHF; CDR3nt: TGTGCCAGCGAGGACAGGGATGGAGGCAATCAGCCCCAGCATTTT
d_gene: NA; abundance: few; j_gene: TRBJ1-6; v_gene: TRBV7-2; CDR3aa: CASSRDMVSPLHF; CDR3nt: TGTGCCAGCAGCCGGGATATGGTTTCACCCCTCCACTTT
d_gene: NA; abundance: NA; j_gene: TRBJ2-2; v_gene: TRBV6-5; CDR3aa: CASSWVAVNTGELFF; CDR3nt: TGTGCCAGCAGTTGGGTAGCGGTGAACACCGGGGAGCTGTTTTTT
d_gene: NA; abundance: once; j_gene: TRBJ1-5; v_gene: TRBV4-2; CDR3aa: CASSQERGDQPQHF; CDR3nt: TGTGCCAGCAGCCAAGAAAGAGGTGATCAGCCCCAGCATTTT
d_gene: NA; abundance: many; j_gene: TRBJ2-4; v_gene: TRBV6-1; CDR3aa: CASSEVVGDQNIQYF; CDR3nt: TGTGCCAGCAGTGAAGTAGTAGGGGATCAAAACATTCAGTACTTC
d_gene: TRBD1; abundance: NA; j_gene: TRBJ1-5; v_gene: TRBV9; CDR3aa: CASSQQGADSNQPQHF; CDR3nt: TGTGCCAGCAGCCAACAGGGGGCAGATAGCAATCAGCCCCAGCATTTT
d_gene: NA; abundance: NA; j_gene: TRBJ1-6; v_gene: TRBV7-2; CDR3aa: CASSPGYRGEDSPLHF; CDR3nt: TGTGCCAGCAGCCCCGGGTATCGGGGGGAGGATTCACCCCTCCACTTT
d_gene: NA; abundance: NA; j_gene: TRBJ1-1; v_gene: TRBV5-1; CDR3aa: CASSSGQNTEAFF; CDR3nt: TGCGCCAGCAGCAGTGGCCAGAACACTGAAGCTTTCTTT